This T cell receptor beta chain was sequenced during a study of blood T cell repertoires in COVID-19. Sequenced by immunoSEQ multiplex PCR; TCRdb stores in-frame clones only, minus some. This repertoire shows 150,000 to 200,000 clones, 80% found once; its top ten account for around 3.7%. The germline gives CDR1 SEHNR, CDR2 FQNEAQ (reference sequence). Unmatched junction bases numbered 8, after V lost 5 bases and J lost 3 bases. The CDR3 sequence is 15 residues long. Across 24 US areas, participants ranged in age from about 18 to 90 years. Sequencing input: PBMCs or T cells enriched from blood (not recorded which). V is TRBV7-9 and J is TRBJ2-5; 8 positions agree with TRBD2. The clonotype was recovered from a woman aged 55-70 years who had recovered from COVID-19. The CDR3 region has the DNA TGTGCCAGCAGCCCGAGGACTAGCTGGGAAGAGACCCAGTACTTC. It encodes CASSPRTSWEETQYF.